The 8 T cell receptor beta chains below were found in one sample sequenced in a study of cytomegalovirus exposure and HLA in healthy donors. Researchers ran the PCR with 60 Vbeta and 13 Jbeta primers. Generated by immunoSEQ multiplex PCR, the TCRdb table keeps only in-frame clones and is missing some. Among 150,000 to 200,000 clones, approximately 78% were seen once, and the ten largest hold approximately 14%. The material sequenced was PBMCs. These TCRs come from a woman aged 25-40 years in good health and CMV-seropositive.

This clone was detected only once. V is TRBV4-3 and J is TRBJ2-7; 8 bases align to TRBD2. The CDR3 is 15 residues long. The V gene's germline CDR1 is LGHNA and CDR2 YSLEER. After removal of 1 base from V and 3 bases from J, the junction contained 5 bases not matched to a gene. CDR3 sequence reads: CASSQGFTSGYEQYF. In nucleotides, the CDR3 is TGCGCCAGCAGCCAAGGATTCACTAGCGGCTACGAGCAGTACTTC.

V gene TRBV4-2 combines with J gene TRBJ2-3; TRBD2 agrees at 8 bases. CDR3 length equals 16 residues. V shed 0 bases and J 4 bases; nucleotides not matched to a gene: 6. Germline V gene sequence: CDR1 LGHNA, CDR2 YNFKEQ. CDR3 amino acids: CASSQEAGGAPDTQYF. DNA for the CDR3: TGTGCCAGCAGCCAAGAAGCCGGGGGGGCCCCAGATACGCAGTATTTT.

The CDR3: CASSLLRSEKLFF. The DNA of the CDR3 is TGTGCCAGCAGCTTACTTCGAAGCGAAAAACTGTTTTTT. V usage is TRBV11-2 and J usage is TRBJ1-4; D is undetermined. CDR1 is SGHAT, CDR2 FQNNGV, per germline. This CDR3 region has 13 residues. V lost 2 bases and J lost 8, with 9 bases in between.

This chain joins TRBV7-3 and TRBJ1-1; the D is unclear. The germline V gene encodes CDR1 SGHTA and CDR2 FQGTGA. CDR3 length equals 13 residues. The ends were cut back, 5 bases at V and 4 bases at J, with 11 bases in the middle. DNA of the CDR3: TGTGCCAGCAGCGTTGGAGATGCCACTGAAGCTTTCTTT. Translation: CASSVGDATEAFF.

The rearrangement joins TRBV7-8 to TRBJ2-5; D not certain. The DNA matches TRBJ2-7 better at its end, which makes the J call doubtful. The CDR3 is 12 amino acids. The germline CDR1 and CDR2 sequences are SGHVS and FQNEAQ. The CDR3 DNA reads as TGTGCCAGCAGCTTATGGAGCTACGAGCAGTACTTC. Amino acids: CASSLWSYEQYF.

This clone appeared a few times. The J gene is TRBJ2-4, the V gene TRBV19, with D hard to call. The V and J ends lost 3 bases and 7 bases respectively, with 13 bases between them. The CDR3 runs to 14 residues. Germline V gives CDR1 LNHDA, CDR2 SQIVND (reference sequence). The CDR3, as DNA: TGTGCCAGTAGTATTTTCTTCTCGTCGAACATTCAGTACTTC. It encodes CASSIFFSSNIQYF.

The chain couples TRBV18 to TRBJ1-2, with a tentative D call TRBD1 (6 bases). V was trimmed by 0 bases and J by 8 bases, leaving 19 bases between them. There are 16 residues in the CDR3. Per the germline V gene, CDR1 is KGHSH and CDR2 is LQKENI. CDR3 loop: CASSPPVSEQGGGYTF. The CDR3 bases are TGTGCCAGCTCACCACCGGTTTCGGAACAGGGCGGAGGCTACACCTTC.

Comments on this clone: In the same sample, other DNA sequences code for this CDR3. The chain has TRBV11-2 and TRBJ2-2, with 9 positions matching TRBD2. The CDR3 has 19 amino acids. Germline CDR1 reads SGHAT; CDR2 reads FQNNGV. J was trimmed by 0 bases and V by 4 bases; bases with no gene match: 12. In DNA form, the CDR3 reads TGTGCCAGCAGCTCCATCCGGGGACTAGCCTCACCGAACACCGGGGAGCTGTTTTTT. It codes for CASSSIRGLASPNTGELFF.